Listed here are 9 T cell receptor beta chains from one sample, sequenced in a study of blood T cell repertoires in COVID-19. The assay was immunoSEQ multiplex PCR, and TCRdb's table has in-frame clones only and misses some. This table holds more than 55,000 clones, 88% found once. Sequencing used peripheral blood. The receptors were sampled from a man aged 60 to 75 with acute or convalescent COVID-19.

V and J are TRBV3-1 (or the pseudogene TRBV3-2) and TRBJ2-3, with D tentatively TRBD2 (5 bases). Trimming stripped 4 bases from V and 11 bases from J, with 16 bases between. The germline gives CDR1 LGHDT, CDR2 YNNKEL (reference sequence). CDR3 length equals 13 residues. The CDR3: CASSPMQEGVQYF. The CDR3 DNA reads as TGTGCCAGCAGCCCGATGCAAGAGGGTGTGCAGTATTTT.

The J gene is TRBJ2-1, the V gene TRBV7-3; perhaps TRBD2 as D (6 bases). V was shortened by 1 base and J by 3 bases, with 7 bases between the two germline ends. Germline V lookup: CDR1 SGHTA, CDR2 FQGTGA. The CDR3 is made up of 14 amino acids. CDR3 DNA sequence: TGTGCCAGCAGCTTAATTAGCGGCTACAATGAGCAGTTCTTC. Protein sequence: CASSLISGYNEQFF. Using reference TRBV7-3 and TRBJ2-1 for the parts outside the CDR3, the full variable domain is GAGVSQTPSNKVTEKGKYVELRCDPISGHTALYWYRQSLGQGPEFLIYFQGTGAADDSGLPNDRFFAVRPEGSVSTLKIQRTERGDSAVYLCASSLISGYNEQFFGPGTRLTVL.

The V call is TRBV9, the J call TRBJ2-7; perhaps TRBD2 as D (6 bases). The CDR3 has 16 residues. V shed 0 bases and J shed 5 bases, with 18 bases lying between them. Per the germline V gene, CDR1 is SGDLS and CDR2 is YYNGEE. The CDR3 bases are TGTGCCAGCAGCGTAGACCCAGGAACGGGGGTCCACGAGCAGTACTTC. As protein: CASSVDPGTGVHEQYF.

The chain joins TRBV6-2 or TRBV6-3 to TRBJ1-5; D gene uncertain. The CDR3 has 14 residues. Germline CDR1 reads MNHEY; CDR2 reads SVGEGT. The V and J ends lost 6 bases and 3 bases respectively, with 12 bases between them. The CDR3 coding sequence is TGTGCCAGCAGCCCGCGGGGTCACAATCAGCCCCAGCATTTT. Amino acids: CASSPRGHNQPQHF.

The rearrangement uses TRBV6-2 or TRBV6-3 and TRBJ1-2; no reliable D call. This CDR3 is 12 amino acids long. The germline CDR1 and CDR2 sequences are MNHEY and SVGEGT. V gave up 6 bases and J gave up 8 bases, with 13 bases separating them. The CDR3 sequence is CASSPRVSGYTF. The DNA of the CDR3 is TGTGCCAGCAGCCCCCGGGTGTCGGGCTACACCTTC.

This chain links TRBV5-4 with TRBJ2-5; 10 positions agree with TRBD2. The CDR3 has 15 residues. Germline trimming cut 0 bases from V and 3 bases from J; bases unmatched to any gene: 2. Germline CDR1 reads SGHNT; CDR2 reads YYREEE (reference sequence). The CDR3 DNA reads TGTGCCAGCAGCTTGGGTCTAGCGGGAGAAGAGACCCAGTACTTC. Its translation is CASSLGLAGEETQYF.

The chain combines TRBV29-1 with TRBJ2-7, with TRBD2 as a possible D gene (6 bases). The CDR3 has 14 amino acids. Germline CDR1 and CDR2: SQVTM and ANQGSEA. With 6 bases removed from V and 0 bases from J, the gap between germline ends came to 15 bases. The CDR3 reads CSVQGKAGSYEQYF. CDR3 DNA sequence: TGCAGCGTCCAAGGGAAAGCGGGCTCCTACGAGCAGTACTTC.

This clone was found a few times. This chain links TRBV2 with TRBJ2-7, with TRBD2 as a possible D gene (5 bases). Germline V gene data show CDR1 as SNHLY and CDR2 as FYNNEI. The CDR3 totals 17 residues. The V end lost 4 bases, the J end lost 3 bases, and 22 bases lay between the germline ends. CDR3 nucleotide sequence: TGTGCCAGCAGTGGAGAGGGCAAGGAGTACCTCATCTACGAGCAGTACTTC. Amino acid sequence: CASSGEGKEYLIYEQYF.

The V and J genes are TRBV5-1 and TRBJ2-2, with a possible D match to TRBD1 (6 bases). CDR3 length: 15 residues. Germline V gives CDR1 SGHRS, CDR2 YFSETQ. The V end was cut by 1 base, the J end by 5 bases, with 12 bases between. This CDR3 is CASSLSGARTGELFF. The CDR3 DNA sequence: TGCGCCAGCAGCTTGTCAGGGGCACGGACCGGGGAGCTGTTTTTT.